This TCR beta chain appears in the sequencing data of a study of shared clonotypes between healthy human individuals. Findings and caveats of the study: Researchers found naive subsets generally carried larger estimated richness than memory subsets. Across a handful of donors, naive CD4 shared roughly 5.2%, naive CD8 around 3.8%, memory CD4 2% to 2.5%, memory CD8 about 0.4%.

All donors were Caucasian adults living in Nashville, Tennessee. In regard to this clone: Its cognate antigen is unknown.

CDR3 size: 13 residues. V gave up 4 bases and J gave up 4 bases, with 12 bases separating them. In germline, CDR1 is SGHRS, CDR2 YFSETQ. Per sorted-subset replicate PCR, input was roughly 220 ng DNA, representing tens of thousands of T cell genomes. Measured with immunoSEQ multiplex PCR; TCRdb has only the in-frame clones, and not every one. The table has about 520,000 clones, about 96% seen once. Sample: naive CD4+ T cells sorted from blood. Sample subset: CD45RA+ positively selected. This clonotype originated in a woman aged 25 to 39 in good health. The chain uses TRBV5-1 and TRBJ2-7, with D possibly TRBD1 on 6 matching bases. Here the CDR3 reads CASSTGHSYEQYF. The CDR3 coding sequence is TGCGCCAGCAGCACGGGACATAGTTACGAGCAGTACTTC.